The present T cell receptor (beta chain) was sequenced within a study of spatial heterogeneity in lung cancer. Whole-study results and caveats: At resection, ubiquitous expanded tumor TCRs appeared in blood more than at follow-up.

The ends lost 4 bases at V and 5 bases at J; junction bases unmatched: 7. The CDR3 has 14 amino acids. Germline V gene lookup returns CDR1 SGHDT and CDR2 YYEEEE. MiXCR was run by TCRdb on the 5' RACE reads, yielding one entry per CDR3 protein. Among tens of thousands of distinct CDR3 sequences listed, about 5.8% were seen once. Time point given: sample taken at primary tumor resection. The authors sequenced whole RNA from tumor, nontumor lung or frozen PBMC without sorting. The approximately 78 donors had untreated early-stage non-small cell lung cancer. This clonotype showed up many times. Its target is not known.

The source of this sequence is a male donor with early-stage non-small cell lung cancer. The rearrangement joins TRBV5-6 to TRBJ2-7; 9 bases fit TRBD1. The sample was PBMCs, taken at surgery. The CDR3 DNA reads TGTGCCAGCAGCCTCCAGGGACAGGGCCACGAGCAGTACTTC. Translating it yields CASSLQGQGHEQYF.